This TCR beta chain was sequenced in a study of regulatory T cells in long-lasting Graves disease. With iRepertoire HTBI primers and Arm-PCR of CDR3 regions, TCR beta libraries were built. TCRdb re-called the multiplex PCR reads with MiXCR, one entry per CDR3 protein. The sample carries approximately 560,000 distinct CDR3 sequences, 15% to 20% recorded once. The sample's time point: newly diagnosed GD, antithyroid drugs for less than 3 months. Extracted PBMC RNA gave rise to the TCR library. Patients were from an endocrinology department in Xi'an, China. This sample also belongs to another study, concerning T cells in Graves' hyperthyroidism and ophthalmopathy. In that study: Absent ophthalmopathy progression within 18 months defined stable Graves' hyperthyroidism. A model of 13 V-J pairs discriminated ophthalmopathy from stable hyperthyroidism.

This specimen was peripheral blood mononuclear cells (PBMCs), taken at new diagnosis, from a patient treated with antithyroid drugs. The source of this sequence is a man between 18 and 35 years old with Graves disease.

For the CDR3, the DNA is TGTGCCAGCAGCCCCGGGTTCATTCAGTACTTC. Amino acid sequence: CASSPGFIQYF. The rearrangement uses TRBV7-9 and TRBJ2-4; the D is unclear. V was clipped by 5 bases and J by 9 bases, with 8 bases between them. This CDR3 has 11 residues. CDR1 is SEHNR and CDR2 is FQNEAQ in the germline V gene (reference sequence).